This T cell receptor (beta chain) was sequenced for a study of Tregs in tolerant kidney transplant recipients. Findings of the study overall: Expanding Tregs on activated donor B cells appeared to best identify donor-specific TCRbeta clones. No direct test of biological reproducibility was done here.

Unstimulated regulatory T cells (CD4+CD25+CD127-), CD4+CD25- non-regulatory cells, CD4 and CD8 cells were FACS-sorted from thawed PBMCs. Remarks on this clone: The antigen remains unidentified.

Clones were read by immunoSEQ multiplex PCR, and TCRdb kept only the in-frame ones, dropping some. The sample holds 90,000 to 130,000 clones, 90% seen once. CDR1 and CDR2 from the germline V gene are LGHNA and YSLEER. The CDR3 covers 17 residues. Deletions cut 3 bases from V and 2 bases from J, with 14 bases between. J is TRBJ2-6 and V is TRBV4-3; the D gene is possibly TRBD2 (5 bases). This receptor was identified in a human donor who received a combined kidney and bone marrow transplant. The sequencing used CD4+ T cells from blood, collected before the transplant. The CDR3: CASSHTNPGAGANVLTF. CDR3 sequence (DNA): TGCGCCAGCAGCCACACCAACCCCGGGGCTGGGGCCAACGTCCTGACTTTC.